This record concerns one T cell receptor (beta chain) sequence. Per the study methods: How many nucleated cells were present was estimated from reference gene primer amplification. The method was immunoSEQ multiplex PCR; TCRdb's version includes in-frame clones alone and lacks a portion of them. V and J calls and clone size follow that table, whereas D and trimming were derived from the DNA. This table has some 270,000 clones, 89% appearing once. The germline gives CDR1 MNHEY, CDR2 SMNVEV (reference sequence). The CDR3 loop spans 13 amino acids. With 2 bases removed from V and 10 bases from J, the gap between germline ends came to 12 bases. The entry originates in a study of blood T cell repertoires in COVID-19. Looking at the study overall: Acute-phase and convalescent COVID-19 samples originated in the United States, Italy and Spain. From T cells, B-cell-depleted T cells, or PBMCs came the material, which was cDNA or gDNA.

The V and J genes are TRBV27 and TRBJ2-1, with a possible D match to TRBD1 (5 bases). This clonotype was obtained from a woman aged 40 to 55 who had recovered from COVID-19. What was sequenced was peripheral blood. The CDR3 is CASSLGHLVEQFF. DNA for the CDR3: TGTGCCAGCAGTTTAGGACACCTCGTAGAGCAGTTCTTC.